This T cell receptor (beta chain) was obtained from a study of shared clonotypes between healthy human individuals (dated by TCRdb to about 2020). With regard to the full study: The cohort comprised a couple of women and a few men aged 18 to 49 years. Per donor, three plates each were used for CD4 naive and CD4 memory, two for CD8 naive, and one for CD8 memory. Each donor's leukapheresis produced roughly between roughly 0.85 and 9.5 billion PBMCs. To increase sequencing depth and limit assay-specific biases, different laboratories used diverse techniques to prepare libraries and sequence TCR repertoires. The study deeply sequenced blood TCR repertoires of about five healthy adults to estimate repertoire size and the extent of clonotype sharing between individuals.

Using the deep immunoSEQ assay, multiplex PCR amplified TCR CDR3 regions from genomic DNA. For each cell subset, the extracted genomic DNA was distributed evenly across all wells of several immunoSEQ 96-well plates, and each plate served as one replicate. Each replicate PCR for sorted subsets received 150 to 250 ng genomic DNA, equal to roughly 29,000 T cell genomes. Purified libraries were measured with a Qubit 3.0 fluorometer, size-checked on a Bioanalyzer 2100, and measured again with the KAPA Library Quantification kit. Every immunoSEQ 96-well plate was sequenced on a separate single-read 150-cycle Illumina NextSeq 550 flow cell. The authors processed their data as follows. Because only junctional sequences without quality scores were contained in the immunoSEQ output, filtering matching that applied to full-length reads could not be performed. Sequences were annotated with PyIR, a Python wrapper for IgBLAST v1.9, using IMGT germline references to assign V/J genes and CDR3. Reads with weak V/J assignments (E-value above 1e-6), missing CDR3, stop codons, out-of-frame junctions, or ambiguous translated residues were removed. V3J clonotypes were defined by identical inferred V gene, J gene, and CDR3 amino acid sequence. Percentage overlap between repertoires was calculated by dividing the number of shared unique clonotypes by the size of the smaller repertoire. Richness of each repertoire was evaluated using RTK rarefaction, the Chao1 estimator, and Recon v2.1 estimates of unobserved clonotypes. OLGA was used to compute generation probabilities for all TCRbeta clonotypes that the gDNA method yielded from a few donors. Imported from immuneACCESS, the table was reduced by TCRdb to in-frame sequences with V and J called. These copies leave out some clones; in studies compared against another copy, an unresolved V gene accounts for under half, and the cause of the remainder is not known. Clone size and the V and J calls come from that table; the DNA yielded D and trimming. Across this sample there are 2 million to 2.5 million clones, with 90% to 97% seen only once. Approximately 0.13% of the sample lies in the top ten.

Overall study outcomes, separate from this receptor: Even with the large sequencing depth, rarefaction of the sorted-subset datasets indicated that sequencing was incomplete. Compared with non-shared clonotypes, clonotypes shared by all four sorted-subset donors had higher generation probabilities. Across a handful of donors, about 4.5% of naive CD4, roughly 3.8% of naive CD8, 2% to 2.5% of memory CD4, and about 0.44% of memory CD8 clonotypes were shared. Larger estimated clonotype richness was generally found for naive subsets than for memory subsets. The genetic and exposure-history diversity represented was limited by the small number of donors. Pairwise subsampling led to the expectation that sequencing depth would affect the degree of clonotype sharing among donors. Sampling was limited to blood, and TCR repertoires in tissue likely differ from TCR repertoires in blood.

Healthy HIV-negative adults with no recently reported acute infections or vaccinations were included as donors. Only Caucasian adults living in Nashville, Tennessee, USA were represented among the donors. CD4+ T cells were enriched by magnetic negative selection, after which naive cells were positively selected on CD45RA and the negative fraction was taken as the memory subset. Blood was obtained by leukapheresis, after which PBMCs were separated by Ficoll-Histopaque density gradient centrifugation and cryopreserved in liquid nitrogen vapor phase. Purity and quantity of every magnetically sorted T cell population were checked by analytical flow cytometry. Each sorted fraction had its genomic DNA isolated and then quantified by UV absorbance on a Nanodrop 2000c. The CDR3 measures 16 amino acids from cysteine to phenylalanine. The kept DNA is CDR3 alone, 48 bases in frame from the first base. Germline trimming amounts to 3 bases on V and 2 bases on J, with 8 as the count of junction bases outside the gene matches. Per the germline V gene, SGHAT is the CDR1 and FQNNGV is the CDR2.

On this clone: Its specific antigen is unknown. No quality values exist for individual bases; no much larger clone is one base distant.

The origin of this receptor is a man between 18 and 35 years old in good health. The sample taken for sequencing was naive CD4+ T cells sorted from blood. The label giving this sample's cell subset or site can be read as: CD45RA+ positively selected. Recombination connected TRBV11-2 to TRBJ2-7; 9 bases in between match TRBD1. DNA sequence: TGTGCCAGCAGCTTTGGGAGGGGGACAGGGACCTACGAGCAGTACTTC. The resulting protein is CASSFGRGTGTYEQYF.